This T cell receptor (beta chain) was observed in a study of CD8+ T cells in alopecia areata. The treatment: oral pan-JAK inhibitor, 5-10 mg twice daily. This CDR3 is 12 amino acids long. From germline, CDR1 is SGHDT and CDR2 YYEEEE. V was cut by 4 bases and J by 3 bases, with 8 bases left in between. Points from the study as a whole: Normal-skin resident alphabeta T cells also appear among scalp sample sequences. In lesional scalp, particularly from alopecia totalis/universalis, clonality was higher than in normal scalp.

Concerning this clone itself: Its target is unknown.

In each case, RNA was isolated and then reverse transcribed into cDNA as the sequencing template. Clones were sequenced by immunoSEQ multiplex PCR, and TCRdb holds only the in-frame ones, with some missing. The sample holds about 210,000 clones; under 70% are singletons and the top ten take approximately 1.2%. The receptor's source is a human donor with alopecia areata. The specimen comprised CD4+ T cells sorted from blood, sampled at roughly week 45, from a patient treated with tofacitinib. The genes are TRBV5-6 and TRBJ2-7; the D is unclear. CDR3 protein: CASSLLFYEQYF. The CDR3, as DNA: TGTGCCAGCAGCCTCCTCTTCTACGAGCAGTACTTC.